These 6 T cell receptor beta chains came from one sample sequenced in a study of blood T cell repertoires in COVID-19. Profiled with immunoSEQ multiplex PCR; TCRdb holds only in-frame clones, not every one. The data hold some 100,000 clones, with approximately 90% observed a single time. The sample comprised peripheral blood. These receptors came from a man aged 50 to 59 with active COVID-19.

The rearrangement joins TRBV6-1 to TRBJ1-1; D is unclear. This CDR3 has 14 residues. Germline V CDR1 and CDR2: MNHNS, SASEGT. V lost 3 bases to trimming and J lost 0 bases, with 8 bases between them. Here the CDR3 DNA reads TGTGCCAGCAGTGAGGGGAGGCTGAACACTGAAGCTTTCTTT. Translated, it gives CASSEGRLNTEAFF.

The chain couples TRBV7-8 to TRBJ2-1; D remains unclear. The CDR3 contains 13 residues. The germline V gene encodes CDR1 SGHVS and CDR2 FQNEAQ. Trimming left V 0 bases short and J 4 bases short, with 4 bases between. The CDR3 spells CASSLALYNEQFF. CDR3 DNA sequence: TGTGCCAGCAGCTTAGCACTATACAATGAGCAGTTCTTC.

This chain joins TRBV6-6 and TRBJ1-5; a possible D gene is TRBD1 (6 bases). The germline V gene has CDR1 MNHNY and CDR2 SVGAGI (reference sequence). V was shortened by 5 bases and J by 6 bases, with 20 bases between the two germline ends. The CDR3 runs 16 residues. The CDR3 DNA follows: TGTGCCAGCAGTCACCTGGCGGGGGGCGCGAGTCAGCCCCAGCATTTT. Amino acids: CASSHLAGGASQPQHF.

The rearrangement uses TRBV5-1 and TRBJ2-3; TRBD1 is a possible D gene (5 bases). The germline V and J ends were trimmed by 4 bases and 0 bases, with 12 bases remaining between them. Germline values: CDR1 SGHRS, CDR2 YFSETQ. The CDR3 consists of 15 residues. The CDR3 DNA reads TGCGCCAGCAGCGGCGACAGACTTAGCACAGATACGCAGTATTTT. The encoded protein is CASSGDRLSTDTQYF.

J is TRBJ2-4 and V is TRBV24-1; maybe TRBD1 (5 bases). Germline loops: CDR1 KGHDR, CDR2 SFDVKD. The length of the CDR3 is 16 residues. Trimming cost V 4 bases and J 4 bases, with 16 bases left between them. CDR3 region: CATSESGQPEKNIQYF. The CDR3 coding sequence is TGTGCCACCAGTGAGTCTGGACAACCAGAAAAAAACATTCAGTACTTC.

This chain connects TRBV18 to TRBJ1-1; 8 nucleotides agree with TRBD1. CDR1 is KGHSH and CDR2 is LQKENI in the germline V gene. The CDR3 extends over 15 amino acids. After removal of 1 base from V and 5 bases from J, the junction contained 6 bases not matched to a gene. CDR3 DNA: TGTGCCAGCTCACCACGGACAACAGGGGGAACTGAAGCTTTCTTT. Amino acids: CASSPRTTGGTEAFF.